A single sample gave rise to the 23 T cell receptor beta chains below, sequenced in a study of monozygotic twins with inflammatory bowel disease. Reanalyzing the 5' RACE reads, TCRdb keeps one entry per CDR3 protein, without DNA. The sample's table shows some 330,000 distinct CDR3 sequences. Source material: blood. The receptors were gathered from a human donor with ulcerative colitis or Crohn's disease, or a healthy co-twin of an affected twin (not recorded which).

The chain's CDR3 is CASSGIIGQGGGEQYF. V usage is TRBV12-3 or TRBV12-4 and J usage is TRBJ2-7; without DNA, the TCRdb call of TRBD1 cannot be checked. The CDR3 totals 16 residues.

The CDR3 region is CASRTGTGAGNTIYF. The V gene is TRBV12-3 or TRBV12-4, the J gene TRBJ1-3; TCRdb indicates TRBD1, and absent DNA this call remains unverified. CDR3 length: 15 residues.

This sequence joins TRBV5-6 and TRBJ2-1; TCRdb names TRBD1, which stays unverified in the absence of DNA. CDR1 and CDR2 from the germline V gene are SGHDT and YYEEEE. This CDR3 spans 13 amino acids. The CDR3 region is CASSETGGGEQFF.

The CDR3 protein is CASSWEGLALETQYF. The rearrangement joins TRBV7-2 to TRBJ2-5; TCRdb's D call, TRBD2, is unchecked because there is no DNA. CDR3 length equals 15 residues. CDR1 and CDR2 (germline): SGHTA, FQGNSA.

The chain links TRBV7-9 to TRBJ2-1; checking the TCRdb D call of TRBD2 is not possible without DNA. Germline CDR1 SEHNR, CDR2 FQNEAQ (reference sequence). This CDR3 comprises 16 residues. CDR3 in amino acids: CASSLPPSGRFNEQFF. The full variable domain, completed using reference TRBV7-9 and TRBJ2-1, is DTGVSQNPRHKITKRGQNVTFRCDPISEHNRLYWYRQTLGQGPEFLTYFQNEAQLEKSRLLSDRFSAERPKGSFSTLEIQRTEQGDSAMYLCASSLPPSGRFNEQFFGPGTRLTVL.

This rearrangement joins TRBV7-9 to TRBJ1-5; with no DNA, the TCRdb D assignment of TRBD1 cannot be verified. Per germline, CDR1 SEHNR and CDR2 FQNEAQ (reference sequence). CDR3 length: 16 residues. This CDR3 is CASSLVAGKSNQPQHF.

The V gene is TRBV20-1, the J gene TRBJ2-3; the TCRdb call, TRBD2, lacks DNA for checking. Looked up from germline, CDR1 is DFQATT and CDR2 is SNEGSKA (reference sequence). CDR3 length equals 14 residues. This CDR3 is CSASHQRKADTQYF.

The chain employs TRBV11-3 and TRBJ2-1; with no DNA, the TCRdb D assignment of TRBD1 cannot be verified. From germline, CDR1 is SGHNT and CDR2 YENEEA. This CDR3 is built from 15 residues. The chain's CDR3 is CASSLGQGAIYEQFF.

This CDR3 is CASSDRTGTYEQYF. V usage is TRBV18 and J usage is TRBJ2-7; TCRdb's assignment of TRBD1 cannot be checked, as there is no DNA. Per the germline V gene, CDR1 is KGHSH and CDR2 is LQKENI. This CDR3 has 14 residues.

The J gene is TRBJ2-7, the V gene TRBV27; TCRdb designates TRBD2, a call that cannot be tested without DNA. CDR1 is MNHEY, CDR2 SMNVEV, per germline (reference sequence). This CDR3 is built from 16 residues. CDR3 sequence reads: CASIRTSGGISYEQYF.

The chain carries TRBV2 and TRBJ2-7. The length of the CDR3 is 14 residues. Germline-derived CDR1 and CDR2 are SNHLY and FYNNEI. CDR3 region: CASSEDQGTYEQYF.

The chain couples TRBV20-1 to TRBJ2-7; TCRdb reports TRBD1, a call that lacks DNA to check it against. Germline V gene lookup returns CDR1 DFQATT and CDR2 SNEGSKA (reference sequence). The CDR3 contains 19 residues. The chain's CDR3 is CSARSGAWGGLNPIHEQYF.

The chain links TRBV5-6 to TRBJ2-7; the TRBD2 assignment by TCRdb is unverifiable without DNA. The length of the CDR3 is 15 residues. Germline assignment: CDR1 SGHDT and CDR2 YYEEEE. The CDR3 loop is CASSLEGDSSYEQYF.

The rearrangement joins TRBV15 to TRBJ2-5; TCRdb lists TRBD1, though no DNA is available to test this call. The CDR3 length is 14 residues. CDR1 and CDR2 (germline): LNHNV, YYDKDF (reference sequence). CDR3 sequence: CATRRTEQGETQYF.

The V gene is TRBV6-1, the J gene TRBJ2-7; the TCRdb call, TRBD1, lacks DNA for checking. The CDR3 covers 16 residues. Germline CDR1 and CDR2: MNHNS and SASEGT. The CDR3: CASSNRIDRGPSEQYF.

The J gene is TRBJ1-2, the V gene TRBV7-9. Germline loops: CDR1 SEHNR, CDR2 FQNEAQ (reference sequence). The CDR3 is 12 amino acids. The CDR3 sequence is CASSELGFGYTF.

The chain combines TRBV29-1 with TRBJ2-5; TCRdb's assignment of TRBD2 cannot be checked, as there is no DNA. The CDR3 contains 12 residues. The germline gives CDR1 SQVTM, CDR2 ANQGSEA. CDR3 protein: CSVAYWEETQYF.

V is TRBV4-2 and J is TRBJ2-1. The CDR3 is 14 amino acids. Germline assignment: CDR1 LGHNA and CDR2 YNFKEQ. Here the CDR3 reads CASSQDSKNNEQFF.

This rearrangement joins TRBV30 to TRBJ2-1; TCRdb gives TRBD1 as the D gene, but with no DNA this cannot be confirmed. This CDR3 is 17 amino acids long. CDR1 and CDR2 (germline): GTSNPN, SVGIG (reference sequence). CDR3 sequence reads: CAWSVSKGSAAYNEQFF.

The chain carries TRBV5-4 and TRBJ2-7; TCRdb selects TRBD1, and the lack of DNA leaves this call unchecked. CDR1 is SGHNT and CDR2 is YYREEE in the germline V gene (reference sequence). This CDR3 is 16 amino acids long. The CDR3 protein is CASSPGGTGLVYEQYF.

This chain joins TRBV7-6 and TRBJ2-7. The CDR3 is 15 residues long. Germline CDR1 and CDR2: SGHVS and FNYEAQ. Here the CDR3 reads CASSSGVRNSYEQYF. The full variable domain, completed using reference TRBV7-6 and TRBJ2-7, is GAGVSQSPRYKVTKRGQDVALRCDPISGHVSLYWYRQALGQGPEFLTYFNYEAQQDKSGLPNDRFSAERPEGSISTLTIQRTEQRDSAMYRCASSSGVRNSYEQYFGPGTRLTVT.

The rearrangement links TRBV7-9 to TRBJ2-1; TCRdb proposes TRBD2, but this gene call is untestable without DNA. The CDR3 has 17 residues. Germline-derived CDR1 and CDR2 are SEHNR and FQNEAQ (reference sequence). CDR3 amino acids: CASSQYRLAGGPDEQFF.

The chain uses TRBV14 and TRBJ2-7. The CDR3 is made up of 12 amino acids. Germline CDR1 is SGHDN and CDR2 is FVKESK. The CDR3 reads CASSQVGNEQYF.